Presented here are 32 T cell receptor beta chains from one specimen sequenced in a study of CD8 T cells in ankylosing spondylitis. TCRdb recomputed calls from the 5' RACE reads with MiXCR, one row per CDR3 protein. The data hold about 280,000 distinct CDR3 sequences, with roughly 20% observed a single time. The specimen sequenced was blood, either unsorted or a sorted T cell fraction (not recorded which). The receptors originated from a male donor with ankylosing spondylitis or in good health (not recorded which).

This clonotype was observed many times. This sequence joins TRBV7-7 and TRBJ2-2, with 7 bases fitting TRBD1. This CDR3 contains 16 residues. Trimming cost V 0 bases and J 0 bases; bases outside gene matches: 1. Germline CDR1 and CDR2: SSHAT and FNYEAQ (reference sequence). CDR3 protein: CASSLAGGSNTGELFF. DNA for the CDR3: TGTGCCAGCAGCTTAGCAGGGGGCTCGAACACCGGGGAGCTGTTTTTT.

This clonotype came up many times. The junction does not match germline at one end; this may be a read error. The chain has TRBV20-1 and TRBJ2-1, with D perhaps TRBD1 or TRBD2 (5 bases each). Per the germline V gene, CDR1 is DFQATT and CDR2 is SNEGSKA (reference sequence). The length of the CDR3 is 11 residues. CDR3 protein: CSARAGTLNGF. CDR3 in DNA: TGCAGTGCTAGAGCCGGGACCCTTAATGGGTTC.

At least ten counts were recorded for this clonotype. The chain combines TRBV10-3 with TRBJ2-2; D unresolved. Trimming took 2 bases from V and 7 from J, leaving 17 bases between them. This CDR3 contains 16 residues. Germline V lookup: CDR1 ENHRY, CDR2 SYGVKD. CDR3 residues: CAISEGARELFGELFF. The CDR3 DNA follows: TGTGCCATCAGTGAGGGAGCCCGCGAGCTTTTCGGGGAGCTGTTTTTT.

There are a few counts of this clonotype. The chain couples TRBV20-1 to TRBJ2-3, with 13 bases matching TRBD2. The length of the CDR3 is 18 residues. Germline trimming cut 2 bases from V and 0 bases from J; bases unmatched to any gene: 8. The V gene's germline CDR1 is DFQATT and CDR2 SNEGSKA (reference sequence). The CDR3 DNA sequence: TGCAGTGCTAGAAATCCGGGACTAGCGGGGCATAGCACAGATACGCAGTATTTT. It translates to CSARNPGLAGHSTDTQYF.

V gene TRBV6-5 combines with J gene TRBJ1-2; unclear D gene. The CDR3 sequence is 15 residues long. The germline gives CDR1 MNHEY, CDR2 SVGAGI. V was pared by 0 bases and J by 8 bases, with 16 bases between. CDR3 protein: CASSYSYASNGGYTF. CDR3 DNA: TGTGCCAGCAGTTACTCGTATGCCTCCAATGGGGGCTACACCTTC.

V gene TRBV12-3 or TRBV12-4 combines with J gene TRBJ2-2; 13 bases align to TRBD2. The CDR3 is 15 residues long. Trimming removed 5 bases from V and 6 bases from J; junction bases left unmatched: 3. In DNA form, the CDR3 reads TGTGCCAGCAGTCTTACTAGCGGGGGGGCCGGGGAGCTGTTTTTT. It encodes CASSLTSGGAGELFF.

The rearrangement uses TRBV10-3 and TRBJ1-5, with D perhaps matching TRBD1 (5 bases). V was clipped by 4 bases and J by 3 bases, with 7 bases between them. Germline lookup yields CDR1 ENHRY and CDR2 SYGVKD. The CDR3 length is 13 residues. The CDR3 DNA reads TGTGCCATCAGTGGACAGTCCAATCAGCCCCAGCATTTT. Its protein product is CAISGQSNQPQHF.

The genes are TRBV27 and TRBJ2-1; D gene unclear. Germline-derived CDR1 and CDR2 are MNHEY and SMNVEV (reference sequence). The CDR3 runs 13 residues. V was pared by 3 bases and J by 9 bases, with 12 bases between. For the CDR3, the DNA is TGTGCCAGCAGTTTCAGCATCCTTGGTGAGCAGTTCTTC. Translating it yields CASSFSILGEQFF.

V is TRBV12-3 or TRBV12-4 and J is TRBJ2-5; 7 bases line up with TRBD1. CDR3 length: 17 amino acids. Trimming at V came to 6 bases and at J to 4 bases, leaving 17 bases not matched to a gene. The DNA for the CDR3 is TGTGCCAGCAGACCCGGGTGGTCAGGGGGTTTTGTAGAGACCCAGTACTTC. As protein: CASRPGWSGGFVETQYF.

A single count supports this clonotype. This rearrangement joins TRBV11-1 to TRBJ2-2; D is perhaps TRBD2 (5 bases). The CDR3 spans 15 residues. Deletions cut 6 bases from V and 1 base from J, with 12 bases between. CDR1 is SGHAT, CDR2 FQDESV, per germline (reference sequence). The CDR3 DNA is TGTGCCAGCAGACGTACCCGGGAGAACACCGGGGAGCTGTTTTTT. It codes for CASRRTRENTGELFF.

Note on this clonotype: At one end, the junction sequence differs from germline, possibly due to a read error. This chain joins TRBV28 and TRBJ1-6; the match to TRBD1 covers 8 bases. The germline gives CDR1 MDHEN, CDR2 SYDVKM. The CDR3 totals 18 residues. This chain's CDR3 is CASSFTRTRTGLNSPLHF. DNA for the CDR3: TGTGCTAGCAGTTTTACGCGAACTAGGACAGGGCTTAATTCACCCCTCCACTTT.

The V and J genes are TRBV18 and TRBJ2-7; TRBD2 might be the D (7 bases). The V gene's germline CDR1 is KGHSH and CDR2 LQKENI. This CDR3 spans 17 amino acids. V dropped 1 base and J dropped 6 bases, with 22 bases sitting between them. The CDR3, as DNA: TGTGCCAGCTCACCACGGGAGGGGGGACTGGCGGCCCTCGAGCAGTACGTC. It encodes CASSPREGGLAALEQYV.

This clonotype was counted only a few times. V usage is TRBV5-8 and J usage is TRBJ2-1; the match to TRBD1 covers 9 bases. V dropped 2 bases and J dropped 8; count of bases not matched to a gene: 5. This CDR3 contains 14 residues. Germline assignment: CDR1 SGHTS and CDR2 YDEGEE. CDR3 in DNA: TGTGCCAGCAGCTTCGGACAGGGGATCGATGAGCAGTTCTTC. Protein: CASSFGQGIDEQFF.

The J gene is TRBJ2-7, the V gene TRBV5-1, with 11 bases fitting TRBD2. This CDR3 region has 19 residues. CDR1 is SGHRS and CDR2 is YFSETQ in the germline V gene. The junction had 21 bases not matched to a gene; V was cut back by 4 bases and J by 6 bases. The CDR3 coding sequence is TGCGCCAGCAGCAAACCTGGACAGCCGGGACTAGCGGACCTCTGCGAGCAGTACGTC. Translation: CASSKPGQPGLADLCEQYV.

This clonotype has only a few counts. V usage is TRBV5-1 and J usage is TRBJ1-4; the match to TRBD1 covers 9 bases. The CDR3 length is 15 residues. Germline CDR1 reads SGHRS; CDR2 reads YFSETQ. V dropped 3 bases and J dropped 4; count of bases not matched to a gene: 4. In DNA form, the CDR3 reads TGCGCCAGCAGCTCGGACAGGGGACTTAATGAAAAACTGTTTTTT. Translated, it gives CASSSDRGLNEKLFF.

This clonotype was seen a handful of times. The CDR3: CASSLAGDRSTEAFF. CDR3 in DNA: TGCGCCAGCAGCTTGGCCGGGGACAGAAGTACTGAAGCTTTCTTT. This chain links TRBV5-1 with TRBJ1-1; 7 bases fit TRBD1. The CDR3 contains 15 residues. Trimming cost V 0 bases and J 5 bases; bases outside gene matches: 7. Germline lookup yields CDR1 SGHRS and CDR2 YFSETQ.

This clonotype was counted a few times. V and J are TRBV27 and TRBJ2-7, with D possibly being TRBD2 (6 bases). This CDR3 is built from 13 residues. V gave up 5 bases and J gave up 5 bases, with 13 bases separating them. Germline V gene lookup returns CDR1 MNHEY and CDR2 SMNVEV (reference sequence). The CDR3 DNA reads as TGTGCCAGCAGTACAAGACTAGGGGACGAGCAGTACGTC. Protein product: CASSTRLGDEQYV.

This clonotype was counted a few times. The V call is TRBV3-1, the J call TRBJ1-2; 7 bases agree with TRBD1. This CDR3 is 13 amino acids long. Germline V gene lookup returns CDR1 LGHDT and CDR2 YNNKEL (reference sequence). Unmatched junction bases numbered 3, after V lost 4 bases and J lost 4 bases. The CDR3 reads CASSPWDSYGYTF. As DNA, the CDR3 is TGTGCCAGCAGCCCTTGGGACAGCTATGGCTACACCTTC.

The chain recombines TRBV20-1 with TRBJ2-1, with TRBD2 matching 7 bases. This CDR3 is 15 amino acids long. Germline V CDR1 and CDR2: DFQATT, SNEGSKA (reference sequence). J was trimmed by 5 bases and V by 4 bases; bases with no gene match: 11. CDR3 in amino acids: CSAIVFSGTDNEQFF. The CDR3, as DNA: TGCAGTGCTATTGTTTTCAGCGGGACGGACAATGAGCAGTTCTTC.

The table lists this clonotype with many counts. The chain carries TRBV10-3 and TRBJ2-7, with D uncertain. Germline assignment: CDR1 ENHRY and CDR2 SYGVKD. This CDR3 has 14 amino acids. V dropped 6 bases and J dropped 3 bases, with 15 bases sitting between them. CDR3 protein: CAISLRLIIYEQYV. The CDR3 DNA is TGTGCCATCAGCCTCAGGCTAATCATCTACGAGCAGTACGTC.

This chain joins TRBV6-1 and TRBJ1-5, with D unclear. CDR1 and CDR2 from the germline V gene are MNHNS and SASEGT. V lost 0 bases to trimming and J lost 1 base, with 7 bases between them. The CDR3 is 15 residues long. The CDR3 loop reads CASSEAGGSNQPQHF. CDR3 in DNA: TGTGCCAGCAGTGAAGCCGGAGGCAGCAATCAGCCCCAGCATTTT.

The table lists this clonotype with many counts. The rearrangement joins TRBV28 to TRBJ2-3, with TRBD2 matching 8 bases. This CDR3 contains 16 residues. Unmatched junction bases numbered 8, after V lost 5 bases and J lost 1 base. CDR1 and CDR2 from the germline V gene are MDHEN and SYDVKM. CDR3 bases: TGTGCCAGCAGTGGCAGCGGGAGTATTCGCACAGATACGCAGTATTTT. Protein sequence: CASSGSGSIRTDTQYF.

V usage is TRBV3-1 and J usage is TRBJ1-1; D may be TRBD1 (5 bases). V lost 0 bases and J lost 0, with 20 bases in between. Germline assignment: CDR1 LGHDT and CDR2 YNNKEL (reference sequence). The CDR3 loop spans 19 amino acids. CDR3: CASSQDGWRQSTMNTEAFF. The CDR3 DNA reads as TGTGCCAGCAGCCAAGATGGATGGCGACAGTCGACTATGAACACTGAAGCTTTCTTT. Full variable domain (rest looked up from reference TRBV3-1 and TRBJ1-1): DTAVSQTPKYLVTQMGNDKSIKCEQNLGHDTMYWYKQDSKKFLKIMFSYNNKELIINETVPNRFSPKSPDKAHLNLHINSLELGDSAVYFCASSQDGWRQSTMNTEAFFGQGTRLTVV.

This clonotype was counted a few times. The rearrangement joins TRBV5-6 to TRBJ2-1; 9 bases are a match to TRBD2. V dropped 3 bases and J dropped 6; count of bases not matched to a gene: 10. This CDR3 is 16 amino acids long. CDR1 is SGHDT and CDR2 is YYEEEE in the germline V gene. CDR3 bases: TGTGCCAGCAGCTGGGGTCTTAGCGGGAGAGTCAATGAGCAGTTCTTC. This codes for CASSWGLSGRVNEQFF.

This chain connects TRBV7-2 to TRBJ2-5; D remains ambiguous. V lost 0 bases to trimming and J lost 5 bases, with 4 bases between them. The CDR3 sequence is 12 residues long. The germline V gene encodes CDR1 SGHTA and CDR2 FQGNSA. The CDR3 is CASSLAIETQYF. CDR3 DNA sequence: TGTGCCAGCAGCTTAGCGATTGAGACCCAGTACTTC. The variable domain in full, completed from reference TRBV7-2 and TRBJ2-5, reads GAGVSQSPSNKVTEKGKDVELRCDPISGHTALYWYRQSLGQGLEFLIYFQGNSAPDKSGLPSDRFSAERTGGSVSTLTIQRTQQEDSAVYLCASSLAIETQYFGPGTRLLVL.

The table lists this clonotype with many counts. V and J are TRBV12-3 or TRBV12-4 and TRBJ2-7; tentatively, D is TRBD2 (5 bases). Trimming took off 2 bases at V and 6 bases at J, with 11 bases between the two ends. The CDR3 spans 13 residues. The CDR3 sequence: CASSLLGVAEQYV. The CDR3 region has the DNA TGTGCCAGCAGTTTACTCGGGGTAGCCGAGCAGTACGTC.

The CDR3: CASSLGGEADTQYF. As DNA, the CDR3 is TGCGCCAGCAGCTTGGGAGGGGAAGCAGATACGCAGTATTTT. The chain joins TRBV5-1 to TRBJ2-3; D possibly matches TRBD1 or TRBD2 (5 bases each). The CDR3 length is 14 residues. Trimming shortened V by 0 bases and J by 4 bases, and 9 bases separated the two germline ends. The germline V gene has CDR1 SGHRS and CDR2 YFSETQ.

This clonotype was detected a few times. The J gene is TRBJ2-5, the V gene TRBV24-1; 12 bases fit TRBD1. Germline loops: CDR1 KGHDR, CDR2 SFDVKD. V lost 2 bases to trimming and J lost 5 bases; unmatched junction nucleotides: 5. The CDR3 extends over 16 amino acids. The CDR3: CATSDSGTGGRETQYF. The CDR3 DNA reads TGTGCCACCAGTGATTCCGGGACAGGGGGCAGGGAGACCCAGTACTTC.

The genes are TRBV7-7 and TRBJ2-1, with D unclear. The CDR3 is 13 residues long. V was shortened by 1 base and J by 6 bases, with 7 bases between the two germline ends. Per the germline V gene, CDR1 is SSHAT and CDR2 is FNYEAQ (reference sequence). The CDR3 bases are TGTGCCAGCAGCTTAGGGGCGGTCAATGAGCAGTTCTTC. It specifies CASSLGAVNEQFF.

The J gene is TRBJ1-4, the V gene TRBV27; 8 bases are shared with TRBD1. The germline V gene encodes CDR1 MNHEY and CDR2 SMNVEV (reference sequence). V was clipped by 6 bases and J by 8 bases; unmatched bases: 8. The CDR3 sequence is 14 residues long. The chain's CDR3 is CASRYQGAQEKLFF. The CDR3 coding sequence is TGTGCCAGCAGGTATCAGGGGGCGCAGGAAAAACTGTTTTTT.

This clonotype was seen only a few times. The chain links TRBV12-3 or TRBV12-4 to TRBJ1-5; possibly TRBD1 for D (5 bases). The length of the CDR3 is 15 residues. V lost 1 base and J 2 bases, leaving 9 bases between the germline ends. The CDR3 spells CASSLGDGGNQPQHF. In nucleotides, the CDR3 is TGTGCCAGCAGTTTAGGGGACGGGGGCAATCAGCCCCAGCATTTT.

This clonotype was seen only once. CDR3 residues: CASSTRETENTGELFF. The CDR3 bases are TGTGCCAGCAGCACCCGGGAGACAGAGAACACCGGGGAGCTGTTTTTT. The V call is TRBV9, the J call TRBJ2-2, with D maybe TRBD2 (6 bases). Germline V CDR1 and CDR2: SGDLS, YYNGEE. This CDR3 has 16 residues. V dropped 4 bases and J dropped 1 base, with 14 bases sitting between them.